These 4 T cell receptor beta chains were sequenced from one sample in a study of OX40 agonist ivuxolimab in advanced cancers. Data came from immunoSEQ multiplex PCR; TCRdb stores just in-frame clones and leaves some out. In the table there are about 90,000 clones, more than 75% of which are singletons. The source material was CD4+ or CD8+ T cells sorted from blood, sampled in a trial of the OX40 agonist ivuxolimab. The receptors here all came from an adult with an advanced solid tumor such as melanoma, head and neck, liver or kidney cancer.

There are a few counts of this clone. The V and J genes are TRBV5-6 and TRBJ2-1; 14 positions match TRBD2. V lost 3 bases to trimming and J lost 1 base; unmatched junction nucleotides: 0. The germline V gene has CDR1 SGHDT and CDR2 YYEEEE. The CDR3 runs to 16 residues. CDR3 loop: CASSWTSGRSYNEQFF. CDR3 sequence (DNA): TGTGCCAGCAGCTGGACTAGCGGGAGGTCCTACAATGAGCAGTTCTTC.

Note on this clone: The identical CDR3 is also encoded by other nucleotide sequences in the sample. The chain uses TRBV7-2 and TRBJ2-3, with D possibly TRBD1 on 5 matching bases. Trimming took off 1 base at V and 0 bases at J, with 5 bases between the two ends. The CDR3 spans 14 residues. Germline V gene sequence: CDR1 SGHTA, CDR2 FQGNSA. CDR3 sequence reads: CASSLGTSTDTQYF. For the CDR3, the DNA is TGTGCCAGCAGCTTAGGGACAAGCACAGATACGCAGTATTTT.

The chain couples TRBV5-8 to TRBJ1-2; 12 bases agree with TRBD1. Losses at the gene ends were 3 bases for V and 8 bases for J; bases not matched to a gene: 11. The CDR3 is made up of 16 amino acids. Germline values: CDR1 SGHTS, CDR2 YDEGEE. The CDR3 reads CASSWDRGQRDPGYTF. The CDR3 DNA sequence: TGTGCCAGCAGCTGGGACAGGGGGCAACGAGATCCCGGCTACACCTTC.

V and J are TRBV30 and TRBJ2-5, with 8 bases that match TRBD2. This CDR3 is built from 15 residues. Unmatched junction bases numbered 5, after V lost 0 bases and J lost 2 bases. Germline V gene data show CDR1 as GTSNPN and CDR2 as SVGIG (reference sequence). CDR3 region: CAWSVSSGPQETQYF. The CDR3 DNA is TGTGCCTGGAGTGTGTCTAGCGGGCCGCAAGAGACCCAGTACTTC.